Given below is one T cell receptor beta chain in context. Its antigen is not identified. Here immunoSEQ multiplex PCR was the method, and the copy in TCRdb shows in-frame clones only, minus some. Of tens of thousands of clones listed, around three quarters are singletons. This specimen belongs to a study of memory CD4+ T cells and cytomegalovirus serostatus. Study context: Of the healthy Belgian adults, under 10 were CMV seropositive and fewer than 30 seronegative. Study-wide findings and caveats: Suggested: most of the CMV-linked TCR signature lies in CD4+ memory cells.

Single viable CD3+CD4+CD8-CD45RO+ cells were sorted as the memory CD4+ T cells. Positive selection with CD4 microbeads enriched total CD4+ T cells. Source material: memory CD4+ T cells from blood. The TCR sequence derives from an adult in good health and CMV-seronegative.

CDR3 nucleotides: TGTGCCAGCTCATTCTCCGGGACTAGCTCCCATACGCAGTATTTT. Translation: CASSFSGTSSHTQYF. The V call is TRBV18, the J call TRBJ2-3; 9 bases are a match to TRBD2. The germline CDR1 and CDR2 sequences are KGHSH and LQKENI. This CDR3 comprises 15 residues. The ends lost 5 bases at V and 7 bases at J; junction bases unmatched: 10.